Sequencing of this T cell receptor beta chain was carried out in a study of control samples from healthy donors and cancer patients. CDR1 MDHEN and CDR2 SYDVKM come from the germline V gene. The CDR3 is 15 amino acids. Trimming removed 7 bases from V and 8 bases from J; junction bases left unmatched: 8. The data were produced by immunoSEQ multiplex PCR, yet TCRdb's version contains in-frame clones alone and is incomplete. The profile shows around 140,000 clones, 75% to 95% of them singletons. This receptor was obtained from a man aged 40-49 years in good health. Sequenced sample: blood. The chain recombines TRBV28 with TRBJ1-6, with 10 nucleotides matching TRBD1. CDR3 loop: CASNPDRGWHSPLHF. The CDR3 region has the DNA TGTGCCAGCAACCCGGACAGGGGGTGGCATTCACCCCTCCACTTT.